This is a list of T cell receptor beta chains from one sample in a study of blood T cell repertoires in COVID-19. Only in-frame clones appear in the TCRdb table, and some are missing; sequencing was by immunoSEQ multiplex PCR. Of some 110,000 clones in the sample, 65% to 80% were seen once. The sample consisted of peripheral blood. These receptors all stem from a man in his fifties with acute or convalescent COVID-19. Both conserved end residues are part of each CDR3. Expanded clones get a size class; other rows say once, few or many, or leave the size out.

>.|TRBV29-1
CSVERGYTEAFF
>.|TRBV7-3
CASSPTSEGTDTQYF
>.|TRBV19
CASTQGLGYEQYF
>.|TRBV7-6
CASSLGAGGNTIYF
>.|TRBV2
CASSAQGGYGYTF
>.|TRBV4-1
CASSQDFRANYGYTF
>.|TRBV9
CASSVAASGGNTQYF
>.|TRBV11-1
CASRSYRGIQTQYF
>few|TRBV23-1
CASSHSIPGQNYGYTF
>.|TRBV10-1
CASSEGTSGNNEQFF
>few|TRBV19
CASSIWRGQGNQPQHF
>.|TRBV5-1
CASSLDRGTGNTIYF
>.|TRBV19
CATGTSGSEQFF
>.|TRBV6-1
CASSENEQGTGYTF
>.|TRBV4-1
CASSQGLAAGGETQYF
>.|TRBV11-2
CASSDGQWSNEKLFF
>many|TRBV4-2
CASSQDQGFTEAFF
>.|TRBV6-1
CASSDLFSLAGVLDTQYF
>.|TRBV6-6
CASSYPRLAGVNEQFF